This T cell receptor (beta chain) was identified during a study of CD4 T cells in relation to SARS-CoV-2 and coronaviruses. Profiled with immunoSEQ multiplex PCR; TCRdb holds only in-frame clones, not every one. The sample consists of some 21,000 clones, 70% to 85% of them appearing once. CD4+ T cells from unexposed donors were obtained before the COVID-19 pandemic (2011-2018). The cells were cultured for less than twelve days before CD4+ T cells were isolated. The trim removed 2 bases at V and 2 bases at J, leaving 6 bases unmatched. Looked up from germline, CDR1 is MGHRA and CDR2 is YSYEKL. The CDR3 has 16 residues. General study findings and limits: This crossreactivity analysis covered spike protein alone, no other viral proteins. No donor gave both pre-pandemic and post-infection samples.

As concerns this clone: The antigen remains unidentified.

This TCR was sampled from a human donor in good health. The material sequenced was CD4+ T cells from PBMCs, cultured in vitro. The chain uses TRBV4-1 and TRBJ2-3; 8 positions match TRBD2. Here the CDR3 DNA reads TGCGCCAGCAGCCAAATAGCGGGAACTGACACAGATACGCAGTATTTT. This gives the protein CASSQIAGTDTDTQYF.